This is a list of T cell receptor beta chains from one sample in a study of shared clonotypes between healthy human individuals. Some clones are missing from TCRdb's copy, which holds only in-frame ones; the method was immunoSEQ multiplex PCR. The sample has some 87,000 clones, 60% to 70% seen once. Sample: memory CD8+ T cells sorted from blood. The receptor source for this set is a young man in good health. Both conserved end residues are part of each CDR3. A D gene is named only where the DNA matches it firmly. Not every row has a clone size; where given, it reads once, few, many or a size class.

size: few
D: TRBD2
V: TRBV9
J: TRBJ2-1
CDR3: CASSGWEGNEQFF
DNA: TGTGCCAGCAGTGGGTGGGAGGGCAATGAGCAGTTCTTC

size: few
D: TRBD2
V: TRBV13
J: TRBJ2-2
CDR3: CASSLNPSREYAGELFF
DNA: TGTGCCAGCAGCTTAAACCCGTCGCGGGAGTACGCCGGGGAGCTGTTTTTT

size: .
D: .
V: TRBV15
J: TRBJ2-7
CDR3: CATSRDRSYEQYF
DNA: TGTGCCACCAGCAGAGATAGGTCCTACGAGCAGTACTTC

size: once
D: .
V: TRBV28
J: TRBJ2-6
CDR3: CASTPLGVSGANVLTF
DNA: TGTGCCAGCACCCCACTCGGGGTCTCTGGGGCCAACGTCCTGACTTTC

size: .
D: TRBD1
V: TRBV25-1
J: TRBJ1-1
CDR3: CASSGTGTGFMNTEAFF
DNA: TGTGCCAGCAGTGGGACCGGGACAGGCTTTATGAACACTGAAGCTTTCTTT

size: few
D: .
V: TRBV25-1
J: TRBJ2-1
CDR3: CASSDGLPSPYNEQFF
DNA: TGTGCCAGCAGTGACGGGCTCCCTAGCCCCTACAATGAGCAGTTCTTC

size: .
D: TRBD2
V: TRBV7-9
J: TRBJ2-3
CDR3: CASSLAGSGSVADTQYF
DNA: TGTGCCAGCAGCTTAGCGGGGAGCGGGAGTGTGGCAGATACGCAGTATTTT

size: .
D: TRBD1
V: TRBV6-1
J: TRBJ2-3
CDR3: CASSEVGQGINTDTQYF
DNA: TGTGCCAGCAGTGAAGTGGGACAGGGGATTAATACAGATACGCAGTATTTT

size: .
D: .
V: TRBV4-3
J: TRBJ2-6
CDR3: CASSQDWVAGANVLTF
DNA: TGCGCCAGCAGCCAAGATTGGGTTGCTGGGGCCAACGTCCTGACTTTC

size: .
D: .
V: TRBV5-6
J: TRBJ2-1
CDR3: CASSFRTLPYNEQFF
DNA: TGTGCCAGCAGCTTTAGGACTCTGCCCTACAATGAGCAGTTCTTC

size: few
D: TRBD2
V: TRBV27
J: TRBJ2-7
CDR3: CASSSSPASGSYEQYF
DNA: TGTGCCAGCAGTTCATCCCCCGCTAGCGGCTCCTACGAGCAGTACTTC

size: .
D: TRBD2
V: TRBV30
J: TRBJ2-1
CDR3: CAWSTSEIGNEQFF
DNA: TGTGCCTGGTCGACTAGCGAAATTGGCAATGAGCAGTTCTTC

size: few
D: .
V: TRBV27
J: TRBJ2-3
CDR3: CASSPGVTLTDTQYF
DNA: TGTGCCAGCAGCCCAGGGGTCACTCTCACAGATACGCAGTATTTT

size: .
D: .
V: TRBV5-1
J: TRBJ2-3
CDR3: CASGDPSSSTDTQYF
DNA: TGCGCCAGCGGAGACCCCTCCTCTAGCACAGATACGCAGTATTTT

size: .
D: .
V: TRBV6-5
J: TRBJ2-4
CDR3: CASSYSSLGTQNIQYF
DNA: TGTGCCAGCAGTTACTCTTCTCTGGGGACCCAAAACATTCAGTACTTC

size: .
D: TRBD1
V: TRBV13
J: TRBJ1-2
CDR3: CASSRGQLDYGYTF
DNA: TGTGCCAGCAGCCGGGGACAGCTAGATTATGGCTACACCTTC

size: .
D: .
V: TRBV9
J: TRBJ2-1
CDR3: CASSVQSGEQFF
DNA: TGTGCCAGCAGCGTCCAGTCGGGGGAGCAGTTCTTC

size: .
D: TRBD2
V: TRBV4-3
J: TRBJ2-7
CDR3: CASSQELAETYEQYF
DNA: TGCGCCAGCAGCCAAGAACTAGCGGAGACCTACGAGCAGTACTTC

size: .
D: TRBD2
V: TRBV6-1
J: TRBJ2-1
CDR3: CASSGTSLIYNEQFF
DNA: TGTGCCAGCAGTGGGACTAGTTTGATATACAATGAGCAGTTCTTC

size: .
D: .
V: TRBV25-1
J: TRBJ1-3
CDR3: CASSEEQGAGNTIYF
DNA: TGTGCCAGCAGTGAAGAACAGGGCGCCGGAAACACCATATATTTT

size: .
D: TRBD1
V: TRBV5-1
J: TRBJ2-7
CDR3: CASSLSAGGWYEQYF
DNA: TGCGCCAGCAGCTTGAGCGCAGGGGGCTGGTACGAGCAGTACTTC

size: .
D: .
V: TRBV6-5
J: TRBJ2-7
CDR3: CASSSSPYEQYF
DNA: TGTGCCAGCAGTTCCTCTCCCTACGAGCAGTACTTC

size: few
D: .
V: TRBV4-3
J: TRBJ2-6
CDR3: CASSQELSGANVLTF
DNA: TGCGCCAGCAGCCAAGAACTATCTGGGGCCAACGTCCTGACTTTC

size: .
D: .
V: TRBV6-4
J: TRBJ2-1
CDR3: CASSDGADRNNEQFF
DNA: TGTGCCAGCAGTGACGGGGCCGACAGGAACAATGAGCAGTTCTTC

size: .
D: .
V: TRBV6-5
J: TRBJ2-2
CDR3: CASSDMGTGELFF
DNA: TGTGCCAGCAGTGACATGGGGACCGGGGAGCTGTTTTTT